This TCR beta chain came from a study of blood T cell repertoires in COVID-19. Across the whole study: Nucleic acid was either cDNA or gDNA, and it came from T cells, B-cell-depleted T cells, or PBMCs.

This CDR3 spans 12 amino acids. Germline loops: CDR1 SNHLY, CDR2 FYNNEI. Deletions cut 6 bases from V and 8 bases from J, with 13 bases between. Sequenced by immunoSEQ multiplex PCR; TCRdb stores in-frame clones only, minus some. The sample holds about 190,000 clones, 82% seen once. This TCR was recovered from a woman aged 60-75 years with COVID-19, enrolled during active disease. The sample consisted of peripheral blood. The chain is built from TRBV2 and TRBJ1-1; perhaps TRBD1 as D (6 bases). The CDR3 region has the DNA TGTGCCAGCAGCCCCGTCGACAGGGAAGCTTTCTTT. Its protein is CASSPVDREAFF. The full variable domain, rest sourced from reference TRBV2 and TRBJ1-1, is EPEVTQTPSHQVTQMGQEVILRCVPISNHLYFYWYRQILGQKVEFLVSFYNNEISEKSEIFDDQFSVERPDGSNFTLKIRSTKLEDSAMYFCASSPVDREAFFGQGTRLTVV.